One and the same sample provided the 8 T cell receptor beta chains below, sequenced in a study of blood T cell repertoires in COVID-19. Assay: immunoSEQ multiplex PCR; the TCRdb copy retains only in-frame clones and omits some. The sample yields 70,000 to 85,000 clones, 75% to 95% seen once. The sample consisted of peripheral blood. The receptor set was obtained from a woman in her sixties or seventies with active COVID-19.

The V call is TRBV20-1, the J call TRBJ1-4; D might be TRBD1 (5 bases). Trimming stripped 8 bases from V and 7 bases from J, with 11 bases between. The CDR3 is 11 amino acids. Germline loops: CDR1 DFQATT, CDR2 SNEGSKA (reference sequence). The CDR3 bases are TGCAGTCGGGGGGTTGGTGAAAAACTGTTTTTT. It translates to CSRGVGEKLFF.

V is TRBV5-1 and J is TRBJ2-5; D uncertain. With 0 bases removed from V and 5 bases from J, the gap between germline ends came to 11 bases. The CDR3 length is 14 residues. The germline V gene has CDR1 SGHRS and CDR2 YFSETQ. Here the CDR3 DNA reads TGCGCCAGCAGCTTGGGTTGGAGTTCGGAGACCCAGTACTTC. It yields the protein CASSLGWSSETQYF. The full variable domain, its missing parts supplied by reference TRBV5-1 and TRBJ2-5, is KAGVTQTPRYLIKTRGQQVTLSCSPISGHRSVSWYQQTPGQGLQFLFEYFSETQRNKGNFPGRFSGRQFSNSRSEMNVSTLELGDSALYLCASSLGWSSETQYFGPGTRLLVL.

The chain couples TRBV6-5 to TRBJ1-6, with unresolved D. The germline gives CDR1 MNHEY, CDR2 SVGAGI. The V end was cut by 6 bases, the J end by 4 bases, with 7 bases between. This CDR3 is 13 amino acids long. In nucleotides, the CDR3 is TGTGCCAGCAGACGAGGGTATAATTCACCCCTCCACTTT. Residues: CASRRGYNSPLHF.

The rearrangement uses TRBV5-1 and TRBJ2-1, with D tentatively TRBD2 (5 bases). The germline V gene has CDR1 SGHRS and CDR2 YFSETQ. With 4 bases removed from V and 0 bases from J, the gap between germline ends came to 8 bases. The CDR3 covers 14 residues. CDR3 sequence (DNA): TGCGCCAGCAGCCCGGGGAGCTCCTACAATGAGCAGTTCTTC. This sequence encodes CASSPGSSYNEQFF.

The V and J genes are TRBV4-1 and TRBJ2-1, with 9 bases aligning to TRBD2. CDR1 and CDR2 (germline): MGHRA, YSYEKL. J lost 0 bases, V lost 0 bases, and 6 bases had no gene match. The CDR3 sequence is 18 residues long. In nucleotides, the CDR3 is TGCGCCAGCAGCCAAGATCGGACTAGCGTGAGCTCCTACAATGAGCAGTTCTTC. This encodes CASSQDRTSVSSYNEQFF.

V usage is TRBV27 and J usage is TRBJ2-1, with TRBD2 matching 10 bases. The CDR3 sequence is 14 residues long. V was pared by 8 bases and J by 2 bases, with 3 bases of the junction left unmatched. Germline loops: CDR1 MNHEY, CDR2 SMNVEV (reference sequence). CDR3 coding DNA: TGTGCCAGCGTGAGCGGGAGGGCCTACAATGAGCAGTTCTTC. Its translation: CASVSGRAYNEQFF.

This chain connects TRBV2 to TRBJ2-7; 8 bases fit TRBD1. This CDR3 is built from 13 residues. Unmatched junction bases numbered 3, after V lost 4 bases and J lost 4 bases. Germline V gene data show CDR1 as SNHLY and CDR2 as FYNNEI. The CDR3 sequence is CASSGQGTYEQYF. CDR3 nucleotides: TGTGCCAGCAGTGGACAGGGGACGTACGAGCAGTACTTC.

The genes are TRBV5-6 and TRBJ2-2; TRBD1 matches 11 bases. The V and J ends lost 4 bases and 8 bases, in that order; junction bases with no gene match: 10. CDR1 is SGHDT, CDR2 YYEEEE, per germline. CDR3 size: 16 residues. CDR3: CASSRGQGAVIGELFF. In DNA, the CDR3 is TGTGCCAGCAGCCGCGGACAGGGGGCTGTAATAGGGGAGCTGTTTTTT.